Shown below are 10 T cell receptor beta chains from a single sample sequenced in a study of T cell responses to AZD1222 COVID-19 vaccine. Clones were read by immunoSEQ multiplex PCR, and TCRdb kept only the in-frame ones, dropping some. The sample includes 85,000 to 120,000 clones, less than 95% of them seen just once. The sample here was peripheral blood, taken 28 days after the second AZD1222 dose. The source of these receptors is an adult who received the AZD1222 COVID-19 vaccine.

This chain connects TRBV18 to TRBJ2-3; tentatively, D is TRBD1 (6 bases). The V end lost 3 bases, the J end lost 0 bases, and 10 bases lay between the germline ends. This CDR3 spans 15 amino acids. From germline, CDR1 is KGHSH and CDR2 LQKENI. CDR3 DNA: TGTGCCAGCTCACCCGGACAGCTTAGCACAGATACGCAGTATTTT. Amino acids: CASSPGQLSTDTQYF.

This clone came up once. V and J are TRBV11-2 and TRBJ2-7; perhaps TRBD1 as D (5 bases). The CDR3 spans 14 residues. Germline V gives CDR1 SGHAT, CDR2 FQNNGV. Trimming cost V 4 bases and J 4 bases, with 14 bases left between them. As DNA, the CDR3 is TGTGCCAGCAGCTCACGACAGCCACCTTACGAGCAGTACTTC. Encoded protein: CASSSRQPPYEQYF.

This chain joins TRBV7-2 and TRBJ2-7; D is uncertain. The V and J ends lost 0 bases and 0 bases respectively, with 12 bases between them. This CDR3 is built from 16 residues. The germline gives CDR1 SGHTA, CDR2 FQGNSA. This CDR3 reads CASSLAAAWSSYEQYF. DNA for the CDR3: TGTGCCAGCAGCTTAGCCGCCGCCTGGAGCTCCTACGAGCAGTACTTC.

V is TRBV5-6 and J is TRBJ1-6; no reliable D call. The CDR3 sequence is 15 residues long. Germline-derived CDR1 and CDR2 are SGHDT and YYEEEE. Trimming stripped 2 bases from V and 6 bases from J, with 12 bases between. The CDR3 bases are TGTGCCAGCAGCTTAGTTCGGGTAAGTAATTCACCCCTCCACTTT. It encodes CASSLVRVSNSPLHF.

The rearrangement links TRBV18 to TRBJ1-2; the D gene is possibly TRBD1 (6 bases). The ends were cut back, 6 bases at V and 3 bases at J, with 14 bases in the middle. The CDR3 runs to 14 residues. Germline assignment: CDR1 KGHSH and CDR2 LQKENI. The CDR3, as DNA: TGTGCCAGCTCGGGGGCCCTGGAGGACTATGGCTACACCTTC. Residues: CASSGALEDYGYTF.

This chain connects TRBV7-9 to TRBJ1-4; TRBD1 matches 7 bases. J gave up 0 bases and V 5 bases, and 0 bases lay outside the gene matches. The CDR3 extends over 14 amino acids. Per germline, CDR1 SEHNR and CDR2 FQNEAQ (reference sequence). The CDR3, as DNA: TGTGCCAGCAGCGGGACAGCAACTAATGAAAAACTGTTTTTT. This gives the protein CASSGTATNEKLFF. The full variable domain, completed using reference TRBV7-9 and TRBJ1-4, is DTGVSQNPRHKITKRGQNVTFRCDPISEHNRLYWYRQTLGQGPEFLTYFQNEAQLEKSRLLSDRFSAERPKGSFSTLEIQRTEQGDSAMYLCASSGTATNEKLFFGSGTQLSVL.

The CDR3 sequence is CASSLSAQHRYGYTF. The CDR3 DNA follows: TGTGCCAGCAGTTTATCGGCCCAGCATCGGTATGGCTACACCTTC. This sequence joins TRBV27 and TRBJ1-2; D is unclear. The CDR3 has 15 residues. The germline V gene encodes CDR1 MNHEY and CDR2 SMNVEV (reference sequence). V was shortened by 0 bases and J by 5 bases, with 13 bases between the two germline ends.

The table lists this clone with a count of one. For the CDR3, the DNA is TGCGCCAGCAGCTTGATTGGGACAACGAACACCGGGGAGCTGTTTTTT. Encoded protein: CASSLIGTTNTGELFF. The chain carries TRBV5-1 and TRBJ2-2; D might be TRBD1 (6 bases). V gave up 1 base and J gave up 0 bases, with 10 bases separating them. Germline CDR1 and CDR2: SGHRS and YFSETQ. The CDR3 is made up of 16 amino acids.

The chain combines TRBV5-1 with TRBJ2-1; no clear D gene. V lost 7 bases, J lost 0 bases, and 8 bases lay in between. CDR3 length: 13 amino acids. CDR1 and CDR2 from the germline V gene are SGHRS and YFSETQ. The CDR3 DNA reads as TGCGCCAGCGCCGGCAGCTCCTACAATGAGCAGTTCTTC. Protein product: CASAGSSYNEQFF. The full variable domain, its missing parts supplied by reference TRBV5-1 and TRBJ2-1, is KAGVTQTPRYLIKTRGQQVTLSCSPISGHRSVSWYQQTPGQGLQFLFEYFSETQRNKGNFPGRFSGRQFSNSRSEMNVSTLELGDSALYLCASAGSSYNEQFFGPGTRLTVL.

This clone was counted a single time. The rearrangement uses TRBV19 and TRBJ1-4; TRBD1 aligns across 9 bases. The V gene's germline CDR1 is LNHDA and CDR2 SQIVND (reference sequence). After removal of 7 bases from V and 6 bases from J, the junction contained 6 bases not matched to a gene. This CDR3 contains 14 residues. CDR3 amino acids: CASTGGTGHEKLFF. DNA for the CDR3: TGTGCCAGTACCGGCGGGACAGGGCATGAAAAACTGTTTTTT.